This passage covers 15 T cell receptor beta chains from one sample sequenced in a study of T cells in Graves' hyperthyroidism and ophthalmopathy (dated by TCRdb to about 2019). Libraries were made using multiplex PCR. Data came from an Illumina HiSeq 2000. The TCR beta CDR3 regions were amplified from RNA transcripts. For the first round of RT-PCR on the TCR CDR3, the HTBI primer set was used together with the Qiagen OneStep RT-PCR kit. The public reads were reanalyzed by TCRdb: fastp trimming at Q25, MiXCR alignment, in-frame beta chains only. Every entry covers one CDR3 protein and lists the most common genes and DNA from its rows. Present in this sample are some 300,000 distinct CDR3 sequences, approximately 18% of which were seen just once. Of the sample, about 40% is held by the ten largest clones. Sequencing input: blood. The receptors shown here come from a man between 50 and 59 years old with Graves' ophthalmopathy.

This clonotype has just a few counts. The chain carries TRBV5-8 and TRBJ2-1, with 10 bases that match TRBD2. Germline CDR1 reads SGHTS; CDR2 reads YDEGEE. J was trimmed by 6 bases and V by 4 bases; bases with no gene match: 10. The CDR3 covers 16 residues. Written as DNA, the CDR3 is TGTGCCAGCAGCCGAACGAGCGGGAGGGCCCTCAATGAGCAGTTCTTC. This translates into CASSRTSGRALNEQFF.

This clonotype was seen repeatedly, ten times or more. The DNA of the CDR3 is TGTGCCAGCAGCCCCACCCGACTAGCATTCGGCTACGAGCAGTACTTC. This encodes CASSPTRLAFGYEQYF. The chain employs TRBV11-2 and TRBJ2-7; 7 bases fit TRBD2. V lost 5 bases, J lost 3 bases, and 13 bases stayed unmatched. Germline-derived CDR1 and CDR2 are SGHAT and FQNNGV. The CDR3 runs 16 residues.

As concerns this clonotype: A read error may account for a junction end that differs from germline. The genes are TRBV5-1 and TRBJ2-7; 10 nucleotides align to TRBD2. CDR3 size: 15 residues. CDR1 SGHRS and CDR2 YFSETQ come from the germline V gene. DNA of the CDR3: TGCACCAGCAGCTTGCGCCTAGCGGGAGCGTACGAGCAGTACTTC. Encoded protein: CTSSLRLAGAYEQYF.

This clonotype occurred a few times. The V gene is TRBV24-1, the J gene TRBJ2-3; D may be TRBD2 (6 bases). This CDR3 is 15 amino acids long. The germline V gene has CDR1 KGHDR and CDR2 SFDVKD. V lost 0 bases to trimming and J lost 5 bases, with 11 bases between them. CDR3 nucleotides: TGTGCCACCAGTGATTTGCCCCCGCGGGGAGATACGCAGTATTTT. It translates to CATSDLPPRGDTQYF.

This clonotype was counted a single time. This may stem from a read error, because a much larger clone lies one nucleotide away. The chain couples TRBV19 to TRBJ2-3; tentative D call: TRBD2 (5 bases). Trimming took off 4 bases at V and 1 base at J, with 15 bases between the two ends. This CDR3 is built from 16 residues. Germline V gene data show CDR1 as LNHDA and CDR2 as SQIVND (reference sequence). Here the CDR3 DNA reads TGTGCCAGTAGTACTGCCACGGCGAGGGGCACAGATACGCAGTATTTT. Residues: CASSTATARGTDTQYF.

The chain employs TRBV11-2 and TRBJ1-1; the match to TRBD1 covers 9 bases. This CDR3 region has 15 residues. V was pared by 5 bases and J by 8 bases, with 12 bases of the junction left unmatched. Per the germline V gene, CDR1 is SGHAT and CDR2 is FQNNGV. For the CDR3, the DNA is TGTGCCAGCAGCCCTGGGACAGGGCCTGGCTCCGAAGCTTTCTTT. It specifies CASSPGTGPGSEAFF.

This clonotype was picked up many times. The chain has TRBV30 and TRBJ2-1; D unclear. This CDR3 region has 11 residues. Trimming took off 0 bases at V and 4 bases at J, with 1 base between the two ends. In germline, CDR1 is GTSNPN, CDR2 SVGIG (reference sequence). This chain's CDR3 is CAWSVYNEQFF. The CDR3 DNA reads as TGTGCCTGGAGTGTTTACAATGAGCAGTTCTTC. Combining the CDR3 with reference TRBV30 and TRBJ2-1 gives the whole variable domain SQTIHQWPATLVQPVGSPLSLECTVEGTSNPNLYWYRQAAGRGLQLLFYSVGIGQISSEVPQNLSASRPQDRQFILSSKKLLLSDSGFYLCAWSVYNEQFFGPGTRLTVL.

The chain carries TRBV24-1 and TRBJ2-1; D unresolved. The CDR3 length is 16 residues. V lost 6 bases and J lost 0, with 14 bases in between. Germline V gene sequence: CDR1 KGHDR, CDR2 SFDVKD. CDR3 sequence: CATSPRWVSSYNEQFF. The CDR3 DNA reads TGTGCCACCAGTCCCCGATGGGTTAGCTCCTACAATGAGCAGTTCTTC.

CDR3 bases: TGTGCCAGTTACCCCAACAGGGGGAGAGGCAATCAGCCCCAGCATTTT. Encoded protein: CASYPNRGRGNQPQHF. The rearrangement uses TRBV19 and TRBJ1-5; 8 positions match TRBD1. From germline, CDR1 is LNHDA and CDR2 SQIVND (reference sequence). CDR3 size: 16 residues. The trim removed 8 bases at V and 2 bases at J, leaving 11 bases unmatched.

This clonotype appeared many times. This chain uses TRBV7-3 with TRBJ2-2, with TRBD1 as a possible D gene (6 bases). CDR3 size: 13 residues. V was trimmed by 5 bases and J by 5 bases, leaving 9 bases between them. CDR1 is SGHTA and CDR2 is FQGTGA in the germline V gene. The CDR3 coding sequence is TGTGCCAGCAGCCCAGGGACAACCGGGGAGCTGTTTTTT. It specifies CASSPGTTGELFF.

The V call is TRBV5-1, the J call TRBJ2-7, with unresolved D. There are 14 residues in the CDR3. The germline V gene has CDR1 SGHRS and CDR2 YFSETQ. Between the trimmed V and J ends, which lost 2 bases and 1 base, there was a span of 10 bases. The CDR3 nucleotides are TGCGCCAGCAGCTTACGGGCCGGTTCCTACGAGCAGTACTTC. Translation: CASSLRAGSYEQYF.

In its sample, this clonotype was seen a few times. The gene calls are TRBV5-1 and TRBJ2-1; TRBD2 agrees at 14 bases. V gave up 4 bases and J gave up 5 bases; unmatched junction bases: 8. In germline, CDR1 is SGHRS, CDR2 YFSETQ. CDR3 length equals 17 residues. The CDR3 sequence: CASSHLGTSGRDNEQFF. Here the CDR3 DNA reads TGCGCCAGCAGCCACCTTGGGACTAGCGGGAGAGACAATGAGCAGTTCTTC.

Worth noting for this clonotype: One junction end does not reproduce the germline sequence, and a read error may be involved. The chain uses TRBV19 and TRBJ2-7; weak D call: TRBD1 (6 bases). The germline CDR1 and CDR2 sequences are LNHDA and SQIVND (reference sequence). The CDR3 extends over 17 amino acids. CDR3 amino acids: CASSMTRTELSPYERYF. CDR3 in DNA: TGTGCCAGTAGTATGACGCGGACAGAATTGTCCCCCTACGAGCGGTACTTC.

The chain carries TRBV18 and TRBJ2-7; 9 positions agree with TRBD2. J was trimmed by 2 bases and V by 1 base; bases with no gene match: 12. Germline V lookup: CDR1 KGHSH, CDR2 LQKENI. The CDR3 consists of 18 residues. The CDR3 nucleotides read TGTGCCAGCTCACCACTTATTACGACGGCTAGCGGGACCTACGAGCAGTACTTC. Protein: CASSPLITTASGTYEQYF.

This clonotype turned up a few times. This chain connects TRBV6-2 or TRBV6-3 to TRBJ2-3; tentatively, D is TRBD1 (5 bases). V was cut by 0 bases and J by 3 bases, with 10 bases left in between. The CDR3 contains 15 residues. CDR1 and CDR2 (germline): MNHEY, SVGEGT. The CDR3 DNA sequence: TGTGCCAGCAGTTACTCAGGCAAGGGGACAGATACGCAGTATTTT. Translation gives CASSYSGKGTDTQYF.